This T cell receptor (beta chain) was identified in a study of CD8+ T cells in alopecia areata. The treatment denotes: oral pan-JAK inhibitor, 5-10 mg twice daily. The authors extracted RNA and reverse transcribed it into cDNA as the sequencing template. Produced via immunoSEQ multiplex PCR; TCRdb's table is partial and in-frame only. This sample has over 150,000 clones, with roughly 50% found just once. The CDR3 runs to 12 residues. The V gene lost 3 bases and the J gene lost 9 bases, with 9 bases spanning the gap. Germline CDR1 and CDR2: SNHLY and FYNNEI. The specimen comprised CD8+ T cells sorted from blood, sampled at week 24, from a patient treated with tofacitinib. This chain connects TRBV2 to TRBJ1-5, with unresolved D. This receptor was identified in a human donor with alopecia areata. CDR3 region: CASSEISSPQHF. The CDR3 nucleotides are TGTGCCAGCAGTGAGATATCATCGCCCCAGCATTTT.